One and the same sample provided the 28 T cell receptor beta chains below, sequenced in a study of T cells after yellow fever vaccination. TCRdb processed the 5' RACE reads anew with MiXCR; each CDR3 protein has one entry. Of a few hundred thousand distinct CDR3 sequences listed, around 8.1% are singletons. Material: PBMCs, obtained around 45 days after the first yellow fever vaccination. Receptor source: a man between 18 and 29 years old who received the YFV17D yellow fever vaccine.

The rearrangement joins TRBV6-1 to TRBJ1-2; a weak D match, TRBD1 (6 bases). Germline CDR1 MNHNS, CDR2 SASEGT. V lost 4 bases, J lost 5 bases, and 20 bases lay in between. The CDR3 is made up of 16 amino acids. The DNA of the CDR3 is TGTGCCAGCAGTGCGACTATCAGGGGAGGGGGATATGGCTACACCTTC. This gives the protein CASSATIRGGGYGYTF.

This clonotype was observed a handful of times. The chain has TRBV12-3 or TRBV12-4 and TRBJ2-7; D ambiguous. The CDR3 runs to 15 residues. With 4 bases removed from V and 0 bases from J, the gap between germline ends came to 13 bases. The CDR3 bases are TGTGCCAGCAGTTCCCCCGACGGCAGCTCCTACGAGCAGTACTTC. This gives the protein CASSSPDGSSYEQYF.

V and J are TRBV5-1 and TRBJ2-5, with D possibly TRBD1 on 6 matching bases. The V end was cut by 5 bases, the J end by 2 bases, with 19 bases between. This CDR3 spans 16 amino acids. CDR1 and CDR2 from the germline V gene are SGHRS and YFSETQ. In DNA form, the CDR3 reads TGCGCCAGCAGATTTCAGCCGGGACACCCTCAAGAGACCCAGTACTTC. This gives the protein CASRFQPGHPQETQYF.

The rearrangement uses TRBV29-1 and TRBJ1-1; possible D gene TRBD1, 5 bases. The CDR3 sequence is 16 residues long. Germline CDR1 SQVTM, CDR2 ANQGSEA. The ends were cut back, 8 bases at V and 3 bases at J, with 25 bases in the middle. In DNA form, the CDR3 reads TGCAGCTCATTAGGGGTCCCTTTGGGGGTGGACACTGAAGCTTTCTTT. This translates into CSSLGVPLGVDTEAFF.

The chain recombines TRBV4-2 with TRBJ2-2; D uncertain. V dropped 5 bases and J dropped 1 base, with 11 bases sitting between them. The length of the CDR3 is 15 residues. Germline CDR1 reads LGHNA; CDR2 reads YNFKEQ. The CDR3, as DNA: TGTGCCAGCAGCTCTCAAGAGGAGAACACCGGGGAGCTGTTTTTT. Protein sequence: CASSSQEENTGELFF.

The chain employs TRBV5-1 and TRBJ2-1; D is perhaps TRBD2 (5 bases). The CDR3 is made up of 16 amino acids. The V end lost 4 bases, the J end lost 3 bases, and 17 bases lay between the germline ends. Germline V gene data show CDR1 as SGHRS and CDR2 as YFSETQ. CDR3 coding DNA: TGCGCCAGCAGCCCCGGTCCCCGAGGGTTCTACAATGAGCAGTTCTTC. Translated, it gives CASSPGPRGFYNEQFF.

The sample holds a few counts of this clonotype. The rearrangement joins TRBV7-2 to TRBJ2-1; D not certain. Germline V gives CDR1 SGHTA, CDR2 FQGNSA. This CDR3 has 14 amino acids. V was shortened by 3 bases and J by 9 bases, with 15 bases between the two germline ends. This CDR3 reads CASSFRIHPREQFF. Here the CDR3 DNA reads TGTGCCAGCAGCTTTAGGATACACCCGCGTGAGCAGTTCTTC.

In this sample, this clonotype turned up a few times. The chain recombines TRBV5-1 with TRBJ2-1; D is unresolved. Trimming took 4 bases from V and 1 from J, leaving 12 bases between them. There are 15 residues in the CDR3. Looked up from germline, CDR1 is SGHRS and CDR2 is YFSETQ. This CDR3 reads CASSRLPDSYNEQFF. In nucleotides, the CDR3 is TGCGCCAGCAGCCGGCTTCCAGATTCCTACAATGAGCAGTTCTTC. Looking up the rest from reference TRBV5-1 and TRBJ2-1 gives the full variable domain: KAGVTQTPRYLIKTRGQQVTLSCSPISGHRSVSWYQQTPGQGLQFLFEYFSETQRNKGNFPGRFSGRQFSNSRSEMNVSTLELGDSALYLCASSRLPDSYNEQFFGPGTRLTVL.

This chain joins TRBV7-2 and TRBJ2-2, with D possibly TRBD1 on 5 matching bases. The CDR3 spans 14 residues. Trimming took 4 bases from V and 6 from J, leaving 12 bases between them. Per germline, CDR1 SGHTA and CDR2 FQGNSA. CDR3 residues: CASSSQRGPGELFF. The CDR3 coding sequence is TGTGCCAGCAGCTCCCAAAGGGGCCCCGGGGAGCTGTTTTTT.

This clonotype has ten or more counts. CDR3 sequence reads: CASSPDRVYGYTF. The CDR3 nucleotides are TGTGCCAGCAGTCCAGACAGAGTCTATGGCTACACCTTC. V is TRBV6-2 or TRBV6-3 and J is TRBJ1-2; D possibly corresponds to TRBD1 (5 bases). V was trimmed by 5 bases and J by 4 bases, leaving 11 bases between them. The germline gives CDR1 MNHEY, CDR2 SVGEGT. This CDR3 comprises 13 residues.

The rearrangement joins TRBV7-9 to TRBJ1-4; 7 bases fit TRBD1. Trimming took 5 bases from V and 5 from J; bases not matched to a gene: 8. The CDR3 runs 15 residues. Germline V gives CDR1 SEHNR, CDR2 FQNEAQ (reference sequence). The CDR3 reads CASSLQGQFNEKLFF. CDR3 DNA sequence: TGTGCCAGCAGCCTACAGGGACAGTTCAATGAAAAACTGTTTTTT.

This clonotype was seen repeatedly, ten times or more. The chain joins TRBV7-2 to TRBJ1-2; maybe TRBD1 (6 bases). V was clipped by 0 bases and J by 7 bases, with 12 bases between them. This CDR3 has 14 residues. The germline CDR1 and CDR2 sequences are SGHTA and FQGNSA. CDR3 sequence: CASSLAPGAVGYTF. The CDR3 DNA follows: TGTGCCAGCAGCTTAGCGCCAGGGGCCGTTGGCTACACCTTC.

This clonotype was seen a handful of times. The chain combines TRBV12-3 or TRBV12-4 with TRBJ2-3; D gene unclear. There are 14 residues in the CDR3. Deletions cut 3 bases from V and 6 bases from J, with 13 bases between. CDR3 residues: CASSLGPEEDTQYF. For the CDR3, the DNA is TGTGCCAGCAGTTTGGGCCCCGAGGAGGATACGCAGTATTTT.

This clonotype was counted only a few times. The rearrangement joins TRBV4-1 to TRBJ1-2; D possibly corresponds to TRBD1 (5 bases). The CDR3 covers 15 residues. CDR1 MGHRA and CDR2 YSYEKL come from the germline V gene. Trimming took 1 base from V and 2 from J, leaving 11 bases between them. The CDR3 DNA is TGCGCCAGCAGCCAAGTGGCCCAGGGAAACTATGGCTACACCTTC. Its translation is CASSQVAQGNYGYTF.

The chain employs TRBV12-3 or TRBV12-4 and TRBJ1-4; 8 bases are shared with TRBD1. V was pared by 3 bases and J by 10 bases, with 7 bases of the junction left unmatched. The CDR3 length is 14 residues. The CDR3 nucleotides are TGTGCCAGCAGTTTTGAGACAGGGGCCGGAAAACTGTTTTTT. Translation: CASSFETGAGKLFF.

A few counts support this clonotype. The rearrangement links TRBV11-1 to TRBJ2-3, with 7 bases identical to TRBD1. With 3 bases clipped from V and 4 bases from J, the junction kept 7 bases outside the gene matches. Germline CDR1 is SGHAT and CDR2 is FQDESV (reference sequence). This CDR3 is 15 amino acids long. The CDR3 nucleotides are TGTGCCAGCAGCTTCCTACAGGGGTCGGCAGATACGCAGTATTTT. Amino acid sequence: CASSFLQGSADTQYF. The full variable domain, with the rest looked up from reference TRBV11-1 and TRBJ2-3, is EAEVAQSPRYKITEKSQAVAFWCDPISGHATLYWYRQILGQGPELLVQFQDESVVDDSQLPKDRFSAERLKGVDSTLKIQPAELGDSAMYLCASSFLQGSADTQYFGPGTRLTVL.

The chain carries TRBV20-1 and TRBJ2-1; the match to TRBD2 covers 10 bases. The length of the CDR3 is 11 residues. The V gene's germline CDR1 is DFQATT and CDR2 SNEGSKA (reference sequence). Trimming cost V 4 bases and J 15 bases; bases outside gene matches: 6. This CDR3 reads CSAITSGEVFF. The CDR3 coding sequence is TGCAGTGCTATCACTAGCGGGGAGGTGTTCTTC.

This clonotype has more than one count but fewer than ten. The CDR3 here is CSASGGGSDRSWTGANVLTF. The DNA of the CDR3 is TGCAGCGCCTCTGGGGGGGGATCCGACAGGAGCTGGACTGGGGCCAACGTCCTGACTTTC. The chain uses TRBV29-1 and TRBJ2-6; TRBD2 is a possible D gene (7 bases). The CDR3 runs 20 residues. The ends were cut back, 7 bases at V and 2 bases at J, with 30 bases in the middle. Germline values: CDR1 SQVTM, CDR2 ANQGSEA.

This clonotype was counted a few times. V and J are TRBV20-1 and TRBJ2-5; D ambiguous. Per the germline V gene, CDR1 is DFQATT and CDR2 is SNEGSKA (reference sequence). The V end was cut by 6 bases, the J end by 3 bases, with 14 bases between. This CDR3 region has 13 residues. CDR3 sequence reads: CSATGGSKETQYF. The CDR3 DNA is TGCAGTGCGACCGGCGGTAGTAAAGAGACCCAGTACTTC.

The chain recombines TRBV28 with TRBJ2-1; D might be TRBD1 (6 bases). Germline CDR1 and CDR2: MDHEN and SYDVKM. The CDR3 sequence is 16 residues long. The V end lost 4 bases, the J end lost 5 bases, and 18 bases lay between the germline ends. The CDR3 region has the DNA TGTGCCAGCAGTTCCCCGACAGGCGACATCCACAATGAGCAGTTCTTC. Translated, it gives CASSSPTGDIHNEQFF.

This clonotype was recorded a few times. This chain connects TRBV6-1 to TRBJ2-7, with D perhaps TRBD2 (6 bases). V shed 1 base and J shed 5 bases, with 12 bases lying between them. Germline CDR1 reads MNHNS; CDR2 reads SASEGT. This CDR3 contains 14 residues. This chain's CDR3 is CASSEGRGTDEQYV. CDR3 nucleotides: TGTGCCAGCAGTGAAGGGAGGGGAACGGACGAGCAGTACGTC.

This clonotype has only a few counts. V is TRBV6-4 and J is TRBJ1-6; D might be TRBD1 (5 bases). CDR1 and CDR2 from the germline V gene are MRHNA and SNTAGT. There are 16 residues in the CDR3. V was cut by 7 bases and J by 0 bases, with 13 bases left in between. CDR3 loop: CASTATESSYNSPLHF. The CDR3 coding sequence is TGTGCCAGCACCGCGACAGAATCCTCCTATAATTCACCCCTCCACTTT.

The chain recombines TRBV6-5 with TRBJ1-3; perhaps TRBD1 as D (5 bases). V gave up 4 bases and J gave up 11 bases, with 15 bases separating them. The CDR3 is made up of 13 amino acids. The germline V gene encodes CDR1 MNHEY and CDR2 SVGAGI. This CDR3 reads CASSSQGGRAIYF. The CDR3 DNA is TGTGCCAGCAGTTCCCAGGGTGGAAGGGCCATATATTTT.

The genes are TRBV27 and TRBJ1-5; TRBD1 is a possible D gene (5 bases). The CDR3 loop spans 13 amino acids. Germline loops: CDR1 MNHEY, CDR2 SMNVEV (reference sequence). V lost 7 bases and J lost 0, with 7 bases in between. The CDR3 is CASKGYSNQPQHF. In nucleotides, the CDR3 is TGTGCCAGCAAGGGGTATAGCAATCAGCCCCAGCATTTT.

This clonotype was picked up a small number of times. J is TRBJ1-5 and V is TRBV2; D possibly corresponds to TRBD1 (6 bases). This CDR3 is built from 13 residues. V was shortened by 11 bases and J by 6 bases, with 17 bases between the two germline ends. Germline values: CDR1 SNHLY, CDR2 FYNNEI. The CDR3 DNA is TGTGCCTATGGGGGGCAGGGCGGTCAGCCCCAGCATTTT. Translation: CAYGGQGGQPQHF.

This clonotype was counted at least ten times. This chain connects TRBV9 to TRBJ2-2; 9 bases agree with TRBD2. The J segment lost 3 bases and the V segment lost 0 bases, leaving 3 bases of the junction unmatched. Germline CDR1 and CDR2: SGDLS and YYNGEE. The CDR3 loop spans 16 amino acids. CDR3 nucleotides: TGTGCCAGCAGCGTAGCCAGCGGGGGGTACACCGGGGAGCTGTTTTTT. Amino acid sequence: CASSVASGGYTGELFF.

This clonotype was counted only a few times. The chain uses TRBV12-3 or TRBV12-4 and TRBJ2-5; 9 positions match TRBD1. CDR3 length: 14 amino acids. With V trimmed by 4 bases and J by 5 bases, 5 bases remained unmatched. This CDR3 is CASSWTGVGETQYF. The CDR3, as DNA: TGTGCCAGCAGTTGGACAGGGGTGGGGGAGACCCAGTACTTC.

J is TRBJ1-2 and V is TRBV7-3, with TRBD1 matching 8 bases. CDR3 size: 15 residues. Looked up from germline, CDR1 is SGHTA and CDR2 is FQGTGA. Trimming cost V 0 bases and J 0 bases; bases outside gene matches: 0. CDR3 sequence reads: CASSLTTGANYGYTF. The CDR3 coding sequence is TGTGCCAGCAGCTTAACGACAGGGGCTAACTATGGCTACACCTTC.